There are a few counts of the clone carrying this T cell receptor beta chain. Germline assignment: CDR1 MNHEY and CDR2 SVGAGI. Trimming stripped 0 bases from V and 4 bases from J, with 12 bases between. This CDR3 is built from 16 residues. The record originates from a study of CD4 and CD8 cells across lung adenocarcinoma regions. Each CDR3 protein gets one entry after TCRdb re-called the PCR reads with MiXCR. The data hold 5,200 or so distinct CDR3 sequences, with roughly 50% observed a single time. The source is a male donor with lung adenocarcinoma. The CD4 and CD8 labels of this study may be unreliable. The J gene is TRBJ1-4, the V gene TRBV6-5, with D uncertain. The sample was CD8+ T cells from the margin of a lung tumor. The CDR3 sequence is CASSYSSGAGNEKLFF. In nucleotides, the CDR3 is TGTGCCAGCAGTTACTCATCGGGTGCCGGTAATGAAAAACTGTTTTTT.